The rows below give T cell receptor beta chains drawn from one sample of a study of blood T cell repertoires in COVID-19. TCRdb's copy holds only in-frame clones and misses some; the assay was immunoSEQ multiplex PCR. The table shows tens of thousands of clones, with 80% occurring only once. Sequencing input: peripheral blood. The receptors derive from a woman over 75 with active or convalescent COVID-19. Both conserved end residues are part of each CDR3. Each record gives: CDR3 protein, CDR3 DNA, D gene, clone size, V gene, J gene. The D gene is left open where the match is weak. The size field is filled for only some rows; it gives once, few, many or a size class.

cdr3_aa: CASSQSGFVYEQYF
cdr3_nt: TGTGCCAGCAGCCAGTCAGGATTTGTCTACGAGCAGTACTTC
d_call: .
clone_size: .
v_call: TRBV3-1/TRBV3-2
j_call: TRBJ2-7

cdr3_aa: CSVWAGEAFF
cdr3_nt: TGCAGCGTTTGGGCAGGTGAAGCTTTCTTT
d_call: .
clone_size: .
v_call: TRBV29-1
j_call: TRBJ1-1

cdr3_aa: CASSPRSSGANVLTF
cdr3_nt: TGTGCCAGCTCACCACGGAGCTCTGGGGCCAACGTCCTGACTTTC
d_call: .
clone_size: .
v_call: TRBV18
j_call: TRBJ2-6

cdr3_aa: CASSLWTGGADTQYF
cdr3_nt: TGTGCCAGCAGTCTATGGACAGGGGGCGCAGATACGCAGTATTTT
d_call: TRBD1
clone_size: .
v_call: TRBV28
j_call: TRBJ2-3

cdr3_aa: CASSTLRDQETQYF
cdr3_nt: TGTGCCAGTAGTACTCTTCGGGACCAAGAGACCCAGTACTTC
d_call: .
clone_size: .
v_call: TRBV19
j_call: TRBJ2-5

cdr3_aa: CASSLDHDSHEKLFF
cdr3_nt: TGTGCCAGCAGCTTAGATCACGACAGTCATGAAAAACTGTTTTTT
d_call: .
clone_size: once
v_call: TRBV11-2
j_call: TRBJ1-4

cdr3_aa: CASSQWKGVIGNTGELFF
cdr3_nt: TGTGCCAGCAGCCAGTGGAAGGGGGTAATAGGGAACACCGGGGAGCTGTTTTTT
d_call: .
clone_size: .
v_call: TRBV3-1/TRBV3-2
j_call: TRBJ2-2

cdr3_aa: CASSLAGVSTDTQYF
cdr3_nt: TGTGCCAGCAGCTTAGCGGGAGTCAGCACAGATACGCAGTATTTT
d_call: .
clone_size: .
v_call: TRBV7-2
j_call: TRBJ2-3

cdr3_aa: CASSLVTVFSEAFF
cdr3_nt: TGTGCCAGCAGCTTAGTCACGGTATTCTCTGAAGCTTTCTTT
d_call: .
clone_size: .
v_call: TRBV7-9
j_call: TRBJ1-1

cdr3_aa: CASSSTGVEKLFF
cdr3_nt: TGTGCCAGCTCGTCTACAGGGGTCGAAAAACTGTTTTTT
d_call: TRBD1
clone_size: .
v_call: TRBV18
j_call: TRBJ1-4

cdr3_aa: CASSPEGGGYGYTF
cdr3_nt: TGTGCCAGCTCACCAGAGGGAGGCGGCTATGGCTACACCTTC
d_call: .
clone_size: once
v_call: TRBV18
j_call: TRBJ1-2

cdr3_aa: CASSNDRGGFWTEAFF
cdr3_nt: TGTGCCAGCAGTAACGACAGGGGCGGTTTTTGGACTGAAGCTTTCTTT
d_call: TRBD1
clone_size: .
v_call: TRBV6-6
j_call: TRBJ1-1

cdr3_aa: CASSTGIPSNQPQHF
cdr3_nt: TGTGCCAGCAGTACAGGGATCCCTAGCAATCAGCCCCAGCATTTT
d_call: .
clone_size: .
v_call: TRBV2
j_call: TRBJ1-5

cdr3_aa: CSVDARGGPTGELFF
cdr3_nt: TGCAGCGTTGATGCCCGCGGGGGACCCACCGGGGAGCTGTTTTTT
d_call: TRBD2
clone_size: once
v_call: TRBV29-1
j_call: TRBJ2-2

cdr3_aa: CAWNRGYGYTF
cdr3_nt: TGTGCCTGGAACCGGGGTTATGGCTACACCTTC
d_call: .
clone_size: .
v_call: TRBV30
j_call: TRBJ1-2

cdr3_aa: CASSSHLRGAVYEQYF
cdr3_nt: TGTGCCAGCAGCTCGCACTTGCGGGGGGCCGTCTACGAGCAGTACTTC
d_call: TRBD2
clone_size: .
v_call: TRBV7-2
j_call: TRBJ2-7

cdr3_aa: CASIGGFFSGNTIYF
cdr3_nt: TGTGCCAGCATTGGAGGGTTTTTCTCTGGAAACACCATATATTTT
d_call: .
clone_size: .
v_call: TRBV5-8
j_call: TRBJ1-3

cdr3_aa: CASSSYDRGGEQYF
cdr3_nt: TGTGCCAGCAGCTCGTATGACAGGGGGGGCGAGCAGTACTTC
d_call: TRBD1
clone_size: .
v_call: TRBV5-6
j_call: TRBJ2-7

cdr3_aa: CASREGGGGETQYF
cdr3_nt: TGTGCCAGCAGGGAAGGCGGAGGAGGGGAGACCCAGTACTTC
d_call: .
clone_size: few
v_call: TRBV2
j_call: TRBJ2-5

cdr3_aa: CASSDSVYNEQFF
cdr3_nt: TGTGCCAGCAGTGATTCGGTGTACAATGAGCAGTTCTTC
d_call: .
clone_size: .
v_call: TRBV6-4
j_call: TRBJ2-1

cdr3_aa: CASSDEQTVGNYGYTF
cdr3_nt: TGTGCCAGCAGTGATGAACAGACAGTGGGGAACTATGGCTACACCTTC
d_call: .
clone_size: .
v_call: TRBV6-1
j_call: TRBJ1-2

cdr3_aa: CASSPTLGPQEQFF
cdr3_nt: TGCGCCAGCAGCCCCACTCTGGGCCCCCAGGAGCAGTTCTTC
d_call: .
clone_size: .
v_call: TRBV5-1
j_call: TRBJ2-1

cdr3_aa: CASSPDRANTEAFF
cdr3_nt: TGCGCCAGCAGCCCGGACAGGGCGAACACTGAAGCTTTCTTT
d_call: TRBD1
clone_size: few
v_call: TRBV4-1
j_call: TRBJ1-1

cdr3_aa: CATHRGTGEETQYF
cdr3_nt: TGTGCCACCCACAGGGGGACGGGGGAAGAGACCCAGTACTTC
d_call: TRBD1
clone_size: .
v_call: TRBV19
j_call: TRBJ2-5

cdr3_aa: CASRLTGSGANVLTF
cdr3_nt: TGTGCCAGCAGACTTACAGGCTCTGGGGCCAACGTCCTGACTTTC
d_call: .
clone_size: .
v_call: TRBV7-3
j_call: TRBJ2-6

cdr3_aa: CASSLDRASPLHF
cdr3_nt: TGTGCCAGCAGCTTGGACAGGGCTTCACCCCTCCACTTT
d_call: .
clone_size: once
v_call: TRBV5-6
j_call: TRBJ1-6

cdr3_aa: CASSFNQGYLDEQFF
cdr3_nt: TGTGCCAGCAGCTTTAATCAGGGGTATCTCGATGAGCAGTTCTTC
d_call: .
clone_size: once
v_call: TRBV11-1
j_call: TRBJ2-1

cdr3_aa: CASSYGTGRYEQYF
cdr3_nt: TGTGCCAGCAGTTACGGGACAGGACGCTACGAGCAGTACTTC
d_call: TRBD1
clone_size: once
v_call: TRBV6-6
j_call: TRBJ2-7

cdr3_aa: CASSTPPKDRVFSGNTIYF
cdr3_nt: TGTGCCAGCAGCACACCCCCGAAGGACAGGGTTTTCTCTGGAAACACCATATATTTT
d_call: TRBD1
clone_size: .
v_call: TRBV9
j_call: TRBJ1-3

cdr3_aa: CASSDAGGPYNEQFF
cdr3_nt: TGTGCCAGCAGTGATGCGGGAGGGCCATACAATGAGCAGTTCTTC
d_call: TRBD2
clone_size: .
v_call: TRBV6-1
j_call: TRBJ2-1

cdr3_aa: CASSAYSGANVLTF
cdr3_nt: TGCGCCAGCAGCGCCTACTCTGGGGCCAACGTCCTGACTTTC
d_call: .
clone_size: .
v_call: TRBV5-1
j_call: TRBJ2-6

cdr3_aa: CASSQRVVDTQYF
cdr3_nt: TGCGCCAGCAGTCAACGGGTCGTAGATACGCAGTATTTT
d_call: .
clone_size: .
v_call: TRBV23-1
j_call: TRBJ2-3

cdr3_aa: CASSRKIQGPYTQYF
cdr3_nt: TGTGCCAGCAGTAGAAAGATCCAGGGGCCTTATACGCAGTATTTT
d_call: .
clone_size: .
v_call: TRBV27
j_call: TRBJ2-3

cdr3_aa: CATGDRGNTGELFF
cdr3_nt: TGTGCCACAGGGGACAGGGGAAACACCGGGGAGCTGTTTTTT
d_call: TRBD1
clone_size: .
v_call: TRBV6-5
j_call: TRBJ2-2